This TCR beta chain originates from a study of CD8 T cells in Susac syndrome. The CDR3 sequence is 16 residues long. V lost 3 bases and J 3 bases, leaving 14 bases between the germline ends. CDR1 is PRHDT and CDR2 is FYEKMQ in the germline V gene (reference sequence). From blood CD8+ and CD4+ T cells, TCR beta sequences were generated. Both CD4+ and CD8+ T cells were negatively isolated, and TEMRA cells underwent FACS enrichment. The RNA input was about 0.5 to 1 ug, and it was reverse transcribed with random hexamers. Each CDR3 protein is one row after TCRdb ran MiXCR on the immunoSEQ multiplex PCR reads. The table includes approximately 120,000 distinct CDR3 sequences, about 90% detected once.

The receptor comes from a human donor in good health. The rearrangement uses TRBV13 and TRBJ2-2; D is possibly TRBD1 (5 bases). Sequencing was carried out using CD8+ T cells from PBMCs. As DNA, the CDR3 is TGTGCCAGCAGCTTCGGCAGGGTGGTCTACACCGGGGAGCTGTTTTTT. It specifies CASSFGRVVYTGELFF.